This T cell receptor beta chain was recovered during a study of T cell clonality in common variable immunodeficiency (dated by TCRdb to 2015 to 2017). Results and caveats for the whole study, not just this receptor: Even though DNA input was the same, control samples had an average of around 82,000 unique sequences each, compared with about 31,000 in CVID samples. The authors noted that sequencing repertoires of T cell subpopulations would be needed to clarify what caused the increased clonality in CVID. Differences among patients in the CVID cohort limited the correlations between repertoire features and clinical complications. Fewer deletions and N-nucleotide insertions were reportedly observed in CVID TCRbeta sequences, and highly modified clones with 13 or more V deletions were reportedly absent from CVID TCRbeta sequences. Healthy controls shared more TCRbeta clones with each other than CVID subjects shared among themselves (p < 0.0001). Increased TCRbeta clonality was found in CVID subjects compared with healthy controls (t-test p = 0.018), with the increase being most characteristic of about a third of subjects.

Points on this clone: There is no known antigen for this receptor. With the read ending 3 residues before the CDR3 end, the germline J gene is used to fill in that end.

Including cysteine and phenylalanine, the CDR3 has 16 amino acids. Part of the CDR3 DNA is given, 39 bases translated from base 1. As encoded in the germline V gene, CDR1 is KGHSH while CDR2 is LQKENI. For this chain, trimming is 6 bases at the V end and 2 bases at the J end, and the number of junction bases without a gene match is 8. CVID samples and control samples contributed equivalent amounts of genomic DNA as sequencing input. For every sample, a 60 bp segment covering the rearranged TCRbeta CDR3 region was amplified and then sequenced. The immunoSEQ assay, a bias-corrected multiplex PCR with high-throughput sequencing, was employed for TCRbeta amplification. From the authors' description of their analysis: Each unique nucleotide sequence was treated as a clone and annotated with V, D and J genes, copy number and frequency. Sequences were labeled productive if in frame, and non-productive if out of frame or containing stop codons. As previously described, clonality was calculated on the basis of Shannon's entropy. The predicted amino acid sequences of productive clones were used to derive the mean CDR3 Kyte-Doolittle hydropathy. Using the R hclust function, scaled V gene usage was clustered hierarchically with Manhattan distance and complete linkage. Clone sharing by CDR3 amino acid sequence was assessed by resampling 12 repertoires per group over 100 rounds. The repertoires were screened for approximately 72 published EBV-specific TCRbeta sequences and some 230 published CMV-specific TCRbeta sequences. Two CVID samples yielding fewer than 10,000 sequences were excluded from analysis, leaving some 40 CVID repertoires. TCRdb retrieved this table from immuneACCESS and kept in-frame rearrangements only. Not all clones are present; in checked studies, unresolved V genes account for under half, and no reason is known for the remainder. The D gene and trimming were derived from the DNA, and the V and J assignments and clone size from that table. This sample shows 15,000 to 25,000 clones, and none of them turns up only once. The leading ten clones occupy approximately 26% of the sample.

Diagnosis of CVID followed standard criteria, namely serum IgG, IgA and/or IgM below the normal range together with specific antibody deficiency. There were around 46 subjects in the CVID group (roughly 15 female and 29 male), ranging in age from about 9 to 65 years, with a mean age of roughly 40. Predominantly Caucasian heritage was noted among both the CVID patients and the healthy controls. All CVID subjects had received replacement immunoglobulin therapy for at least one year at the time of study participation. At the time of blood collection, no CVID subject was ill or was being treated with immunomodulatory or immunosuppressive medication. Heparinized peripheral whole blood samples of roughly 5 to 8 ml were obtained from each donor. TCRbeta CDR3 repertoires were sequenced from genomic DNA of adults with common variable immune deficiency (CVID) and healthy adult controls. Diluted blood was subjected to density centrifugation over Hypaque 1077 or Ficoll-Paque for isolation of peripheral blood mononuclear cells. Genomic DNA was obtained from unsorted mononuclear cells through either Qiagen column purification or a centrifugation-based method.

The V gene is TRBV18 and the J gene is TRBJ2-2; 8 central nucleotides agree with TRBD1. The TCR was taken from a human donor with common variable immunodeficiency. The sample taken for sequencing was peripheral blood mononuclear cells. The CDR3 is CASSHWTGRNTGELFF. The CDR3 bases that were read are TGTGCCAGCTCCCACTGGACAGGGCGCAACACCGGGGAG.